This passage covers 8 T cell receptor beta chains from one sample sequenced in a study of regulatory T cells in long-lasting Graves disease. Time point described: newly diagnosed GD, antithyroid drugs for less than 3 months. RNA isolated from PBMCs was used to make the TCR library. Through Arm-PCR of CDR3 regions and iRepertoire HTBI primers, TCR beta libraries were built. TCRdb redid the calling of the multiplex PCR reads with MiXCR, one entry per CDR3 protein. The sample lists some 370,000 distinct CDR3 sequences, roughly 10% occurring once. A further study also used this sample, focusing on T cells in Graves' hyperthyroidism and ophthalmopathy.

Sequenced here: peripheral blood mononuclear cells (PBMCs), sampled at new diagnosis, from a patient treated with antithyroid drugs. The receptors originated from a woman under 30 with Graves disease.

This clonotype showed up many times. This chain connects TRBV20-1 to TRBJ2-2; TRBD2 matches 10 bases. This CDR3 is built from 14 residues. Trimming removed 6 bases from V and 5 bases from J; junction bases left unmatched: 6. CDR1 is DFQATT and CDR2 is SNEGSKA in the germline V gene (reference sequence). The CDR3 reads CSARERGGTGELFF. CDR3 nucleotide sequence: TGCAGTGCGAGGGAGCGGGGGGGAACCGGGGAGCTGTTTTTT.

The sample holds a few counts of this clonotype. The rearrangement uses TRBV7-9 and TRBJ2-1; 9 positions agree with TRBD1. V was clipped by 1 base and J by 9 bases; unmatched bases: 7. The V gene's germline CDR1 is SEHNR and CDR2 FQNEAQ (reference sequence). The length of the CDR3 is 15 residues. For the CDR3, the DNA is TGTGCCAGCAGCTTAGTGGGACAGGGACGGGGTGAGCAGTTCTTC. Translating gives CASSLVGQGRGEQFF.

This clonotype appeared a few times. The chain recombines TRBV20-1 with TRBJ1-5, with D unclear. The germline V gene has CDR1 DFQATT and CDR2 SNEGSKA (reference sequence). Trimming shortened V by 0 bases and J by 0 bases, and 6 bases separated the two germline ends. This CDR3 is 14 amino acids long. The CDR3 DNA reads as TGCAGTGCTAGAGAACAGAGTAGCAATCAGCCCCAGCATTTT. Amino acid sequence: CSAREQSSNQPQHF.

Ten or more counts support this clonotype. The chain links TRBV7-3 to TRBJ2-3; TRBD2 matches 7 bases. Germline loops: CDR1 SGHTA, CDR2 FQGTGA. The trim removed 3 bases at V and 0 bases at J, leaving 6 bases unmatched. The CDR3 length is 16 residues. CDR3 nucleotide sequence: TGTGCCAGCAGCTTTACTAGCGCGCCCAGCACAGATACGCAGTATTTT. Amino acid sequence: CASSFTSAPSTDTQYF.

This clonotype showed up many times. The chain combines TRBV5-1 with TRBJ1-1, with D hard to call. Trimming shortened V by 0 bases and J by 0 bases, and 15 bases separated the two germline ends. The CDR3 totals 17 residues. Germline CDR1 reads SGHRS; CDR2 reads YFSETQ. The CDR3 DNA follows: TGCGCCAGCAGCTTGGTCCCCACGGGAGAGATGAACACTGAAGCTTTCTTT. This encodes CASSLVPTGEMNTEAFF.

The chain uses TRBV19 and TRBJ1-2, with no clear D. This CDR3 region has 13 residues. The V and J ends lost 6 bases and 1 base respectively, with 9 bases between them. Germline CDR1 and CDR2: LNHDA and SQIVND (reference sequence). The CDR3, as DNA: TGTGCCAGTAGCGGTTGGGTTAACTATGGCTACACCTTC. It encodes CASSGWVNYGYTF.

The chain employs TRBV9 and TRBJ1-5; D gene unclear. With 4 bases removed from V and 5 bases from J, the gap between germline ends came to 7 bases. CDR1 and CDR2 (germline): SGDLS, YYNGEE. This CDR3 spans 12 amino acids. CDR3 residues: CASSSGYQPQHF. CDR3 nucleotides: TGTGCCAGCAGCTCTGGTTATCAGCCCCAGCATTTT.

This clonotype was observed a handful of times. The chain recombines TRBV20-1 with TRBJ1-1; D remains ambiguous. Germline V CDR1 and CDR2: DFQATT, SNEGSKA (reference sequence). Between the trimmed V and J ends, which lost 1 base and 5 bases, there was a span of 8 bases. This CDR3 is built from 12 residues. DNA of the CDR3: TGCAGTGCTAGAGGTCCTAGGACTGAAGCTTTCTTT. Translated: CSARGPRTEAFF.